In its sample, the clone carrying this T cell receptor beta chain was seen a few times. What it binds is unknown. The authors used template switching to add a universal primer site and gave cDNA unique molecular identifiers. TCRdb re-called the 5' RACE reads with MiXCR, one entry per CDR3 protein. This sample has 540,000 or so distinct CDR3 sequences, with 20% to 25% found just once. The entry originates in a study of identical twins. The V and J ends lost 3 bases and 9 bases respectively, with 17 bases between them. Germline-derived CDR1 and CDR2 are LNHNV and YYDKDF (reference sequence). This CDR3 spans 15 amino acids. Study-level findings and limits: Cord blood beta clonotypes that were abundant carried fewer insertions, and memory repertoires showed no such trend.

The donor group consisted entirely of healthy Caucasians. The sample was also linked to a second study, of yellow fever vaccine responses in identical twins.

Sequences were obtained from CD4+ T cells sorted from blood. The chain has TRBV15 and TRBJ1-4; the D is unclear. The sequence was obtained from a woman between 18 and 30 years old in good health. CDR3 nucleotides: TGTGCCACCAGCAGCAAGACGGGGTCCGCCCAAAAACTGTTTTTT. It yields the protein CATSSKTGSAQKLFF.